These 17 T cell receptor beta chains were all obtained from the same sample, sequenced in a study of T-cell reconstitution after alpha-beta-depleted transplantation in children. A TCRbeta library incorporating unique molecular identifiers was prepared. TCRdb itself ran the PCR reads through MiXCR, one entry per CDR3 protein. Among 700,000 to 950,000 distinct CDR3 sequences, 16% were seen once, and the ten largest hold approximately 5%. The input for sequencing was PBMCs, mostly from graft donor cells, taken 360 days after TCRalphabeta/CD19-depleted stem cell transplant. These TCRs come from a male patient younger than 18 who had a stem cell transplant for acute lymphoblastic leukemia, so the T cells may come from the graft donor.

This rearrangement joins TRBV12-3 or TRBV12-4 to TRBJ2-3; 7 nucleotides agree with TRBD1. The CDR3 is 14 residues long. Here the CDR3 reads CPQGNRGPTDTQYF. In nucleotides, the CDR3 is TGTCCCCAGGGAAACAGGGGACCCACAGATACGCAGTATTTT.

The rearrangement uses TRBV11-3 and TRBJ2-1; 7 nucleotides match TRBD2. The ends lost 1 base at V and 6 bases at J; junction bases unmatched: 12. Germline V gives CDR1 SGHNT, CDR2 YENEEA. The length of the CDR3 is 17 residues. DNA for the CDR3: TGTGCCAGCAGCTTAGGGGGAGCAAGGGCGGGAGTCAATGAGCAGTTCTTC. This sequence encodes CASSLGGARAGVNEQFF.

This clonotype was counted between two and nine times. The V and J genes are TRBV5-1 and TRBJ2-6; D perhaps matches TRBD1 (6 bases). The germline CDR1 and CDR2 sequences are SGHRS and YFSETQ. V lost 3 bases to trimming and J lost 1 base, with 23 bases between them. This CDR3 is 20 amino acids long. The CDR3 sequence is CASSSGQLNVRGSGANVLTF. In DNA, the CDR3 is TGCGCCAGCAGCTCCGGACAGTTAAACGTGAGGGGATCTGGGGCCAACGTCCTGACTTTC.

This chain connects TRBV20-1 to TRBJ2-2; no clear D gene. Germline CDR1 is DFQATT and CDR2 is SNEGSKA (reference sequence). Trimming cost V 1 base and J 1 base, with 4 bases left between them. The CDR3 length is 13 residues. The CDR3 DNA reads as TGCAGTGCTAGAGGGAAGAACACCGGGGAGCTGTTTTTT. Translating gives CSARGKNTGELFF.

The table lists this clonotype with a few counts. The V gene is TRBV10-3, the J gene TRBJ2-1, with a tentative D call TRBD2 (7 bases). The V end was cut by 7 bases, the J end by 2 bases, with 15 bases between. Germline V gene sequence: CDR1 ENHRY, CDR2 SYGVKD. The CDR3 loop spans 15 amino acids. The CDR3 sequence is CAITGGGGAYNEQFF. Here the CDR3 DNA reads TGTGCCATCACCGGAGGCGGGGGCGCCTACAATGAGCAGTTCTTC.

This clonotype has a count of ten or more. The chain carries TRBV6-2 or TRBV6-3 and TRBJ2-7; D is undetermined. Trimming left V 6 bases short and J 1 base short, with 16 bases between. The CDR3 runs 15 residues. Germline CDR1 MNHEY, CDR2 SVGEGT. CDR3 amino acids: CASRTWVMGSYEQYF. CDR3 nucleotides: TGTGCCAGCAGAACCTGGGTGATGGGGTCCTACGAGCAGTACTTC.

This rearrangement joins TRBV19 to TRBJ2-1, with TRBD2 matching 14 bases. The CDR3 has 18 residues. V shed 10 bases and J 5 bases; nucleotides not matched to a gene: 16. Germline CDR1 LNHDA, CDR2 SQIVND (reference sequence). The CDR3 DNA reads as TGTGCCACCCACGGTCCGGGACTAGCGGGAGTTACCGACAATGAGCAGTTCTTC. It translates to CATHGPGLAGVTDNEQFF.

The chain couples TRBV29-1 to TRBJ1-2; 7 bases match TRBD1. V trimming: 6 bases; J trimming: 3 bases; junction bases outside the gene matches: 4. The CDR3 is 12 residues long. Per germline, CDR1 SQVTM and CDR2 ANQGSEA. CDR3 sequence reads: CSVARGDYGYTF. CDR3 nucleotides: TGCAGCGTCGCCAGGGGGGACTATGGCTACACCTTC.

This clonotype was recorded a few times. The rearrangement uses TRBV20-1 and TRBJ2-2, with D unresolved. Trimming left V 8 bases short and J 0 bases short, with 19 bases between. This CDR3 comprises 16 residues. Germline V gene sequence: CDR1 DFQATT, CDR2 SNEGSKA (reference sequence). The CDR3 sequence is CSSLPRATANTGELFF. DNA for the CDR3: TGCAGTTCCCTACCCCGGGCCACTGCGAACACCGGGGAGCTGTTTTTT.

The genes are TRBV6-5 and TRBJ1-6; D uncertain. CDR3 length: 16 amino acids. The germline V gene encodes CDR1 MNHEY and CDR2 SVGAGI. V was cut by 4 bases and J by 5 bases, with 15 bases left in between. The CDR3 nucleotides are TGTGCCAGCAGTTCTGGGAGGTACAGAGATAATTCACCCCTCCACTTT. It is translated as CASSSGRYRDNSPLHF.

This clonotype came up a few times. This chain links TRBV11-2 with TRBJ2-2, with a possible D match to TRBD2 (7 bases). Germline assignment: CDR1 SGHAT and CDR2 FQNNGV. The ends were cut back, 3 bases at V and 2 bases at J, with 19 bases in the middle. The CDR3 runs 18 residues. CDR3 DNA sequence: TGTGCCAGCAGCTTTCGAAGGGGGGGGACACTCAACACCGGGGAGCTGTTTTTT. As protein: CASSFRRGGTLNTGELFF.

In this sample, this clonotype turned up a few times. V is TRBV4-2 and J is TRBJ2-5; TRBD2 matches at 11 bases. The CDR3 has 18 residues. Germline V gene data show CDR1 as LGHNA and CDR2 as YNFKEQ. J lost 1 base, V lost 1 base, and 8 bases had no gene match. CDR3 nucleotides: TGTGCCAGCAGCCAAGTCGGCTTAGCGGGAGGGCTCCAAGAGACCCAGTACTTC. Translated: CASSQVGLAGGLQETQYF.

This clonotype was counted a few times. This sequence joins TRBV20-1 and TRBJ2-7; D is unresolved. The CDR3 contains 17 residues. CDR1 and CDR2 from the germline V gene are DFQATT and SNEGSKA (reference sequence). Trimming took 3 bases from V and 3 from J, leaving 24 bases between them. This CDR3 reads CSARSPQDGLRFYEQYF. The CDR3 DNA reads TGCAGTGCTAGGTCTCCCCAGGATGGTCTTAGATTCTACGAGCAGTACTTC.

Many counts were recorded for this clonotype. Written as DNA, the CDR3 is TGCAGCGCGGGCACAGGGTCGGGGGCCAACGTCCTGACTTTC. Protein sequence: CSAGTGSGANVLTF. The chain is built from TRBV29-1 and TRBJ2-6; the D gene is possibly TRBD1 (6 bases). The CDR3 runs 14 residues. The V end was cut by 7 bases, the J end by 4 bases, with 14 bases between. The germline CDR1 and CDR2 sequences are SQVTM and ANQGSEA.

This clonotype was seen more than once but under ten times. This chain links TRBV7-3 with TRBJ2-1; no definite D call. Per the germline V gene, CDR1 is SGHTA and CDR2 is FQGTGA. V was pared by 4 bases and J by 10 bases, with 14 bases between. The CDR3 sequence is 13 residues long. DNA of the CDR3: TGTGCCAGCAGCTCTATCACTGAAGAAGAGCAGTTCTTC. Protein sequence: CASSSITEEEQFF.

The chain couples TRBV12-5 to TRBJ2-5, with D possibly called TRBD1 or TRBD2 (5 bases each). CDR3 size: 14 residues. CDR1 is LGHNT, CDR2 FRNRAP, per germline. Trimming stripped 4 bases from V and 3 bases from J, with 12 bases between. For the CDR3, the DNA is TGTGCTAGTGGTTCAGGGACGGATAAAGAGACCCAGTACTTC. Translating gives CASGSGTDKETQYF.

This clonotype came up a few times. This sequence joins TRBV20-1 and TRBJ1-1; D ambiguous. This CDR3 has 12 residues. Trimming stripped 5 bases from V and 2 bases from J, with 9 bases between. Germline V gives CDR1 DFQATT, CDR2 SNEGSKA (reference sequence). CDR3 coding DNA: TGCAGTGCTCCCGCTTTTAACACTGAAGCTTTCTTT. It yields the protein CSAPAFNTEAFF.